This record covers a single T cell receptor beta chain. Its antigen has not been determined. Base-call qualities are not available, and no considerably larger clone is one nucleotide away. Using the deep immunoSEQ assay, multiplex PCR amplified TCR CDR3 regions from genomic DNA. Extracted genomic DNA from each cell subset was spread evenly across all wells of several immunoSEQ 96-well plates, with each plate serving as a replicate. For unsorted PBMC, about 270 ng of genomic DNA, equivalent to roughly 30,000 T cell genomes, went into each replicate PCR. Ten immunoSEQ deep assay plates were used to sequence the unsorted PBMC genomic DNA. Purified libraries were quantified with a Qubit 3.0 fluorometer, sized on a Bioanalyzer 2100, and re-quantified with the KAPA Library Quantification kit. A separate single-read 150-cycle Illumina NextSeq 550 flow cell was used to sequence each immunoSEQ 96-well plate. Concerning the study's data processing: Because the immunoSEQ output included only junctional sequences and no quality scores, the filtering could not be the same as the filtering used for full-length reads. To assign V/J genes and CDR3, sequences were annotated against IMGT germline references using PyIR, a Python wrapper for IgBLAST v1.9. Reads with weak V/J assignments (E-value above 1e-6), missing CDR3, stop codons, out-of-frame junctions, or ambiguous translated residues were removed. V3J clonotypes were defined as sequences sharing an identical inferred V gene, J gene, and CDR3 amino acid sequence. To compute the percentage overlap between repertoires, the number of shared unique clonotypes was divided by the size of the smaller repertoire. Richness of each repertoire was evaluated using RTK rarefaction, the Chao1 estimator, and Recon v2.1 estimates of unobserved clonotypes. TCRdb limited this immuneACCESS table to in-frame rearrangements with V and J called. A share of clones is missing; checked studies link under half to unresolved V genes, and the rest is unexplained. Clone size and the V and J calls come from that table; the DNA yielded D and trimming. The sample table shows about half a million clones, and 81% are seen once. The ten largest make up 10% to 15% of the sample.

The data originate from a study of shared clonotypes between healthy human individuals (dated by TCRdb to 2019 to 2021). With regard to the full study: A few men and a couple of women, aged 18 to 49 years, made up the cohort. Different laboratories and diverse techniques were used to prepare libraries and sequence TCR repertoires, to increase sequencing depth and limit assay-specific biases. Leukapheresis yielded between about 0.8 and 9.5 billion PBMCs per donor. To estimate repertoire size and how much clonotype sharing occurs between individuals, the study deeply sequenced the blood TCR repertoires of five healthy adults. Summary of the overall study and its limitations: The small number of donors limited the genetic and exposure-history diversity represented. Pairwise subsampling led to the expectation that sequencing depth would affect the degree of clonotype sharing among donors. Sampling was limited to blood, and TCR repertoires in tissue likely differ from TCR repertoires in blood.

Healthy HIV-negative adults with no recently reported acute infections or vaccinations were included as donors. Only Caucasian adults living in Nashville, Tennessee, USA were represented among the donors. For unsorted samples, tens of millions of PBMCs were counted and genomic DNA was extracted with the QIAamp DNA Blood Mini kit. After blood collection by leukapheresis, PBMCs were isolated using Ficoll-Histopaque density gradient centrifugation and then cryopreserved in the vapor phase of liquid nitrogen. The CDR3 spans 15 residues, from the cysteine through the phenylalanine. Just the 45-base CDR3 DNA is kept, in frame starting at base 1. Between the V and J ends, shortened by 0 bases and 0 bases respectively, the junction contains 5 bases. CDR1 MNHNY and CDR2 SVGAGI were looked up in the germline V gene (reference sequence).

The rearrangement joined TRBV6-6 to TRBJ1-4, with the D gene not confidently named. The source material was PBMCs. This clonotype was obtained from a woman aged 40 to 50 in good health. Some clones in this sample may be carry-over from other donors' samples. The CDR3 reads as follows: CASSYSSATNEKLFF. The DNA sequence is as follows: TGTGCCAGCAGTTACTCGAGTGCAACTAATGAAAAACTGTTTTTT.